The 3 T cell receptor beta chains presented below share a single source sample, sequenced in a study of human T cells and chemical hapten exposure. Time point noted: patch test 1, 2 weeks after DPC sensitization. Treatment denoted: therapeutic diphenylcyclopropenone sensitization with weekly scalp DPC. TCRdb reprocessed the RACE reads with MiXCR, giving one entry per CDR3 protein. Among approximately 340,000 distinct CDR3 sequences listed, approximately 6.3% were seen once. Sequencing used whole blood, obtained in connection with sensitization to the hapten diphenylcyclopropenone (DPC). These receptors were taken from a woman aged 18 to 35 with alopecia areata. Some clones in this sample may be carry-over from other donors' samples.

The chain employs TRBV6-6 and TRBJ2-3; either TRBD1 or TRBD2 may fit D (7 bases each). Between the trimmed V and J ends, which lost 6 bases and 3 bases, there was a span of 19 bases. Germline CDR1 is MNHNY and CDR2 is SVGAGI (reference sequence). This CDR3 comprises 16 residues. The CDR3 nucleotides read TGTGCCAGCAGCCCCGCCCAGGGGGGGCTTACAGATACGCAGTATTTT. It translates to CASSPAQGGLTDTQYF.

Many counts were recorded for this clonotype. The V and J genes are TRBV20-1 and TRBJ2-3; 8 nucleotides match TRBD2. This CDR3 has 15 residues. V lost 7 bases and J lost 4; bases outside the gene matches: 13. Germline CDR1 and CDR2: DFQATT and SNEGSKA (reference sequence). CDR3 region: CSGAPTSAISDTQYF. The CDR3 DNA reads TGCAGTGGGGCCCCGACTAGCGCGATTTCAGATACGCAGTATTTT.

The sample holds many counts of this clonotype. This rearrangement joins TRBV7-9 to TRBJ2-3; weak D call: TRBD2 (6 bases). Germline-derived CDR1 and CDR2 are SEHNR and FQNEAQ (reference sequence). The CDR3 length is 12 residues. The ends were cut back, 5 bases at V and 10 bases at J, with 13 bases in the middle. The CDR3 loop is CASSPGLSPQYF. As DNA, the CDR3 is TGTGCCAGCAGCCCGGGACTGTCTCCGCAGTATTTT.